A selection of T cell receptor beta chains follows, all from one sample in a study of neurological immune-mediated disorders. MiXCR was run by TCRdb on the 5' RACE reads, yielding one entry per CDR3 protein. The sample lists roughly 100,000 distinct CDR3 sequences; approximately 11% were seen once. What was sequenced was PBMCs. These receptors were taken from a female donor with HTLV-1-associated myelopathy (HAM/TSP). The CDR3 runs from the conserved cysteine through the conserved F or W. The D gene is left open where the match is weak. Size tells how often a clone was seen (once, few, many) or the class of an expanded clone, and some rows leave it out.

>many|TRBJ2-2|TRBV7-9|TRBD1
TGTGCCAGCCCCCCCGACAGGGGGAGTGCCGGGGAGCTGTTTTTT
CASPPDRGSAGELFF
>NA|TRBJ2-3|TRBV18|NA
TGTGCCAGCTCACCTTTGGGCAGCACAGATACGCAGTATTTT
CASSPLGSTDTQYF
>many|TRBJ2-2|TRBV5-5|NA
TGTGCCAGCAGCTTGGGGGCAGGGACCGGGGAGCTGTTTTTT
CASSLGAGTGELFF
>few|TRBJ2-7|TRBV5-1|NA
TGCGCCAGCAGCTTGGCCGGCGCCTATGGCTCCTACGAGCAGTACTTC
CASSLAGAYGSYEQYF
>many|TRBJ2-1|TRBV10-3|NA
TGTGCCACGGGGGCTCTCCAAGGGCAGTTCTTC
CATGALQGQFF
>many|TRBJ2-4|TRBV11-2|NA
TGTGCCAGCAGCCCAGGAATAGCCAAAAACATTCAGTACTTC
CASSPGIAKNIQYF
>many|TRBJ1-5|TRBV28|NA
TGTGCCAGCAGTCCAAACGGGAGGGGGCAGCCCCAGCATTTT
CASSPNGRGQPQHF
>many|TRBJ2-1|TRBV5-6|TRBD2
TGTGCCAGCAGCTTGGGGGGAGGGACCAACAATGAGCAGTTCTTC
CASSLGGGTNNEQFF
>NA|TRBJ2-2|TRBV5-1|NA
TGCGCCAGCAGCTTGCTGACAGCAGAAAACACCGGGGAGCTGTTTTTT
CASSLLTAENTGELFF
>NA|TRBJ2-2|TRBV5-1|NA
TGCGCCAGCAGCCCACTGGCCCCGAACACCGGGGAGCTGTTTTTT
CASSPLAPNTGELFF
>many|TRBJ1-5|TRBV6-1|NA
TGTGCCAGCAGTGATGGTGCAGGCCACCAGCCCCAGCATTTT
CASSDGAGHQPQHF
>many|TRBJ2-3|TRBV7-2|TRBD1
TGTGCCAGCAGCTCTAAGGGGGCAGGCGGCACAGATACGCAGTATTTT
CASSSKGAGGTDTQYF
>many|TRBJ2-5|TRBV5-1|TRBD2
TGCGCCAGCAGCGCGCTAGCGGGGCAAGAGACCCAGTACTTC
CASSALAGQETQYF
>many|TRBJ2-1|TRBV5-6|NA
TGTGCCAGCAGGAGTCAGTATGGTGAGCAGTTCTTC
CASRSQYGEQFF
>many|TRBJ1-3|TRBV4-1|TRBD1
TGCGCCAGCAGCCCAGGGGGGGAGGACACCATATATTTT
CASSPGGEDTIYF
>many|TRBJ2-1|TRBV5-6|NA
TGTGCCAGCACCTCACCCAGACTTGACTACAATGAGCAGTTCTTC
CASTSPRLDYNEQFF
>NA|TRBJ1-2|TRBV12-3/TRBV12-4|NA
TGTGCCAGCAGTTTACAGGTTAACTATGGCTACACCTTC
CASSLQVNYGYTF
>many|TRBJ2-3|TRBV10-3|TRBD1
TGTGCCACCGAGGGACAGGGGGTCGTGAGCGGCACAGATACGCAGTATTTT
CATEGQGVVSGTDTQYF
>few|TRBJ2-2|TRBV7-6|TRBD1
TGTGCCAGCAGCTTGACCGGGACAGGGACCACCGGGGAGCTGTTTTTT
CASSLTGTGTTGELFF
>few|TRBJ1-1|TRBV5-1|NA
TGCGCCAGCAGCTCCCAGGGAGACACTGAAGCTTTCTTT
CASSSQGDTEAFF
>many|TRBJ1-1|TRBV5-6|NA
TGTGCCAGCAGCCCTCGGTCCATTACAATTGAAGCTTTCTTT
CASSPRSITIEAFF
>NA|TRBJ2-2|TRBV6-2/TRBV6-3|NA
TGTGCCAGCGTTCTTCACCTAGGGGGCACCGGGGAGCTGTTTTTT
CASVLHLGGTGELFF
>many|TRBJ2-5|TRBV6-2/TRBV6-3|NA
TGTGCCAGCAGGGAACAGGGCAAGATGGTCGGGACCCAGTACTTC
CASREQGKMVGTQYF
>many|TRBJ1-2|TRBV7-8|NA
TGTGCCAGCAGCTTCGGCGGGACCCACTATGGCTACACCTTC
CASSFGGTHYGYTF
>many|TRBJ2-6|TRBV5-1|NA
TGCGCCAGCAGTTGGGGCGCGGGGGCCAACGTCCTGACTTTC
CASSWGAGANVLTF
>many|TRBJ2-3|TRBV7-9|NA
TGTGCCAGCAGCTCAACTAGGGGTCGCACAGATACGCAGTATTTT
CASSSTRGRTDTQYF
>many|TRBJ1-2|TRBV4-1|TRBD1
TGCGCCAGCAGCCAGGACAGGGCCACAGGGTACTATGGCTACACCTTC
CASSQDRATGYYGYTF
>many|TRBJ2-7|TRBV28|TRBD2
TGTGCCAGCAGTTGGCTGGGTCTAGCGGGGGGGCTTGACGAGCAGTACTTC
CASSWLGLAGGLDEQYF
>NA|TRBJ1-1|TRBV12-3/TRBV12-4|NA
TGTGCCAGCAGTTTGAGTCAGGGAAGGACTGAAGCTTTCTTT
CASSLSQGRTEAFF
>many|TRBJ1-1|TRBV2|NA
TGTGCCAGTGGGCCCATGGCAGGCGGGAACACTGAAGCTTTCTTT
CASGPMAGGNTEAFF
>many|TRBJ1-6|TRBV5-1|TRBD1
TGCGCCAGCAGCCTGGACAGGGTGTATAATTCACCCCTCCACTTT
CASSLDRVYNSPLHF
>many|TRBJ2-5|TRBV10-3|NA
TGTGCCATCAGTGTCTCGGCGTCGGAGACCCAGTACTTC
CAISVSASETQYF
>many|TRBJ2-1|TRBV20-1|NA
TGCAGTGCTAACCCGGATGGTACCTACAATGAGCAGTTCTTC
CSANPDGTYNEQFF
>many|TRBJ2-2|TRBV25-1|TRBD1
TGTGCCAGCAGTGGGGTTACGGGACAGGGTGGTCTAAAGAACACCGGGGAGCTGTTTTTT
CASSGVTGQGGLKNTGELFF
>few|TRBJ1-1|TRBV5-1|NA
TGCGCCAGCAGCACGGGACGGAACATGAACACTGAAGCTTTCTTT
CASSTGRNMNTEAFF
>many|TRBJ2-2|TRBV5-1|TRBD1
TGCGCCAGCAGCAAGGGGGACAGAGACAACACCGGGGAGCTGTTTTTT
CASSKGDRDNTGELFF
>many|TRBJ1-1|TRBV9|NA
TGTGCCAGCAGCGTCCTGCAGAACACTGAAGCTTTCTTT
CASSVLQNTEAFF
>few|TRBJ2-1|TRBV2|NA
TGTGCCACCAGCCGGGGGCCTTACAATGAGCAGTTCTTC
CATSRGPYNEQFF
>few|TRBJ1-1|TRBV20-1|TRBD1
TGCAGTGCTACAAAGGGACAGCTCAACACTGAAGCTTTCTTT
CSATKGQLNTEAFF
>many|TRBJ1-1|TRBV5-1|NA
TGCGCCAGCAGCTTGGGTGCGGGGGCAGGGGACACTGAAGCTTTCTTT
CASSLGAGAGDTEAFF
>many|TRBJ2-3|TRBV4-1|TRBD2
TGCGCCAGCAGCCAAGATCGTCCATCGAGCGGGGGGGCGGTAGATACGCAGTATTTT
CASSQDRPSSGGAVDTQYF